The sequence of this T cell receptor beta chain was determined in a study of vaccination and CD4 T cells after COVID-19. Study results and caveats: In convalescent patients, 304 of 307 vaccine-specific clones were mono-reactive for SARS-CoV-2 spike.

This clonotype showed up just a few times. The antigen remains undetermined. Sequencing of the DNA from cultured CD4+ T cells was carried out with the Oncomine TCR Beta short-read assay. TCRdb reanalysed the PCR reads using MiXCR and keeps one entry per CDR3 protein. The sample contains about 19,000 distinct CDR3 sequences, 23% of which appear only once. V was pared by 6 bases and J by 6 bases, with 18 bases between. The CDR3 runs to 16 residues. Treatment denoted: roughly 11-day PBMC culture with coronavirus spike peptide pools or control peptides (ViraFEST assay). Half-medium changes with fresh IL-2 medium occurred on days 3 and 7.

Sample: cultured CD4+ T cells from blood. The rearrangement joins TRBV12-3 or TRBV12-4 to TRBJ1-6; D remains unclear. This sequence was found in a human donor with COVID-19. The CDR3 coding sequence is TGTGCCAGCAGACTGAAGAAACCCGGCTTTAATTCACCCCTCCACTTT. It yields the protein CASRLKKPGFNSPLHF.